This entry describes one T cell receptor beta chain. Its antigen is undetermined. With 2 bases removed from V and 1 base from J, the gap between germline ends came to 14 bases. The CDR3 is made up of 16 amino acids. CDR1 and CDR2 from the germline V gene are SGHTA and FQGNSA. TCRdb ran MiXCR on the RT-PCR reads and lists one entry per CDR3 protein. The sample has about 650,000 distinct CDR3 sequences; 14% are singletons. These data belong to a study of response to subunit inactivated influenza vaccine. Study observations and caveats: Every seasonal influenza vaccination brings in few new T cells, the authors suggested.

The clonotype was recovered from a middle-aged man who received an inactivated influenza vaccine. The material sequenced was PBMCs from blood, taken less than 15 days before vaccination. The chain uses TRBV7-2 and TRBJ2-5; TRBD2 might be the D (5 bases). The CDR3 protein is CASSLLASFAQETQYF. In DNA, the CDR3 is TGTGCCAGCAGCTTATTGGCTAGCTTTGCCCAAGAGACCCAGTACTTC.